This T cell receptor beta chain was retrieved from a study of shared clonotypes between healthy human individuals. The study, taken as a whole, reports: For sorted subsets, rarefaction showed incomplete sequencing despite large depth.

From germline, CDR1 is SGHNT and CDR2 YYREEE (reference sequence). The trim removed 3 bases at V and 1 base at J, leaving 6 bases unmatched. The CDR3 length is 16 residues. Method: immunoSEQ multiplex PCR; TCRdb's copy keeps in-frame clones and lacks some. This sample has approximately 2,300,000 clones, with 80% to 95% found just once. About this clone itself: The antigen is undetermined.

Input material: naive CD4+ T cells from PBMCs. The subset was: CD45RA+ positively selected. The J gene is TRBJ2-3, the V gene TRBV5-4; 9 nucleotides agree with TRBD2. The TCR comes from a man between 18 and 35 years old in good health. Some clones in this sample may be carry-over from other donors' samples. The CDR3 DNA is TGTGCCAGCAGCTCCCTAGCGGGAAGCGGCACAGATACGCAGTATTTT. It codes for CASSSLAGSGTDTQYF.